Detailed here is one TCR beta chain. The target antigen is unknown. The repertoire was sequenced with immunoSEQ multiplex PCR; TCRdb's copy has only in-frame clones and lacks some. The sample consists of about 15,000 clones, 80% of them appearing once. These data come from a study of Tregs in tolerant kidney transplant recipients. Study-wide findings and caveats: This study did not directly address biological reproducibility. Activated donor B cell expansion appeared to reveal the most relevant donor-specific TCRbeta repertoire. Donor-specific Treg expansion exceeded global Treg expansion in tolerant patients, suggesting antigen drive.

The sequence was collected from a human donor who received a combined kidney and bone marrow transplant. This specimen consisted of Tregs from blood, obtained before the transplant.

The CDR3 DNA reads as TGTGCCAGCAGTCCCCCGGACAGGGCGAGGGGTGGCTACACCTTC. Translated: CASSPPDRARGGYTF. The genes are TRBV28 and TRBJ1-2; 8 bases are a match to TRBD1. This CDR3 is 15 amino acids long. CDR1 is MDHEN, CDR2 SYDVKM, per germline. The V segment lost 5 bases and the J segment 7 bases; nucleotides outside the gene matches: 12.